Shown below are 27 T cell receptor beta chains from a single sample sequenced in a study of early T cells in non-severe SARS-CoV-2 infection. TCRdb reanalysed the 5' RACE reads using MiXCR and keeps one entry per CDR3 protein. This table holds about 66,000 distinct CDR3 sequences, less than 9.5% found once. Sequencing used whole blood. All receptors derive from an adult who was a healthcare worker with PCR-confirmed SARS-CoV-2 infection or an uninfected control (not recorded which).

Many counts were recorded for this clonotype. The chain uses TRBV15 and TRBJ1-3, with TRBD1 as a possible D gene (6 bases). Trimming pared 4 bases from V and 2 bases from J, leaving 15 bases between. The germline V gene encodes CDR1 LNHNV and CDR2 YYDKDF (reference sequence). The CDR3 is 16 residues long. Here the CDR3 reads CATSMDSPTTGNTIYF. The CDR3 DNA reads TGTGCCACCAGCATGGACAGCCCGACCACTGGAAACACCATATATTTT.

This clonotype was counted a few times. This rearrangement joins TRBV2 to TRBJ2-5; D is perhaps TRBD2 (5 bases). The CDR3 is 12 residues long. Germline V gene lookup returns CDR1 SNHLY and CDR2 FYNNEI. Between the trimmed V and J ends, which lost 2 bases and 5 bases, there was a span of 6 bases. The CDR3 reads CASSESGETQYF. DNA of the CDR3: TGTGCCAGCAGTGAAAGCGGTGAGACCCAGTACTTC.

V and J are TRBV2 and TRBJ1-1; D is ambiguous. The ends were cut back, 8 bases at V and 4 bases at J, with 14 bases in the middle. The CDR3 extends over 13 amino acids. CDR1 and CDR2 from the germline V gene are SNHLY and FYNNEI. CDR3 residues: CASYGEPGTEAFF. The CDR3, as DNA: TGTGCCAGCTACGGGGAACCCGGCACTGAAGCTTTCTTT.

This clonotype was seen ten or more times. The chain links TRBV5-6 to TRBJ2-4; D possibly corresponds to TRBD1 (7 bases). This CDR3 spans 18 amino acids. Germline V gene sequence: CDR1 SGHDT, CDR2 YYEEEE. V lost 1 base and J lost 1, with 18 bases in between. CDR3: CASSLTATGRGAKNIQYF. The CDR3, as DNA: TGTGCCAGCAGCTTGACGGCGACAGGGCGGGGTGCCAAAAACATTCAGTACTTC.

The rearrangement joins TRBV10-3 to TRBJ1-1; D remains unclear. Germline CDR1 and CDR2: ENHRY and SYGVKD. CDR3 size: 13 residues. V was cut by 3 bases and J by 2 bases, with 7 bases left in between. CDR3 region: CAISDDKNTEAFF. CDR3 in DNA: TGTGCCATCAGTGACGACAAAAACACTGAAGCTTTCTTT.

The chain is built from TRBV10-3 and TRBJ2-1; D uncertain. The ends were cut back, 0 bases at V and 0 bases at J, with 6 bases in the middle. Germline lookup yields CDR1 ENHRY and CDR2 SYGVKD. CDR3 length: 15 residues. CDR3 DNA: TGTGCCATCAGTGAGTCTTCATACTCCTACAATGAGCAGTTCTTC. This encodes CAISESSYSYNEQFF.

This clonotype occurred many times. The V call is TRBV29-1, the J call TRBJ2-3, with D perhaps TRBD1 (5 bases). CDR1 is SQVTM, CDR2 ANQGSEA, per germline. V was trimmed by 6 bases and J by 1 base, leaving 11 bases between them. The CDR3 is 13 amino acids. CDR3 DNA sequence: TGCAGCGTCCCAGGGCCTGGCACAGATACGCAGTATTTT. Translating gives CSVPGPGTDTQYF.

The V gene is TRBV29-1, the J gene TRBJ2-3, with a tentative D call TRBD1 (6 bases). Per the germline V gene, CDR1 is SQVTM and CDR2 is ANQGSEA. The CDR3 is 12 residues long. With 6 bases removed from V and 5 bases from J, the gap between germline ends came to 12 bases. The DNA of the CDR3 is TGCAGCGTCGCCCGAGGGGGAGATACGCAGTATTTT. Amino acids: CSVARGGDTQYF.

This clonotype was observed a few times. J is TRBJ1-5 and V is TRBV2; D perhaps matches TRBD1 (5 bases). Trimming took 10 bases from V and 0 from J, leaving 13 bases between them. This CDR3 spans 14 amino acids. CDR1 and CDR2 from the germline V gene are SNHLY and FYNNEI. CDR3: CATSTAYSNQPQHF. In nucleotides, the CDR3 is TGTGCCACCTCGACAGCTTATAGCAATCAGCCCCAGCATTTT.

This chain connects TRBV7-9 to TRBJ1-3; 10 bases align to TRBD1. Germline CDR1 and CDR2: SEHNR and FQNEAQ (reference sequence). This CDR3 is built from 15 residues. V dropped 5 bases and J dropped 7; count of bases not matched to a gene: 8. The CDR3 sequence is CASSPNLDRGNTIYF. The CDR3 DNA sequence: TGTGCCAGCAGCCCGAACCTGGACAGGGGGAACACCATATATTTT.

J is TRBJ2-3 and V is TRBV20-1; 9 bases map to TRBD1. This CDR3 contains 15 residues. The germline gives CDR1 DFQATT, CDR2 SNEGSKA (reference sequence). With 3 bases clipped from V and 4 bases from J, the junction kept 8 bases outside the gene matches. CDR3 DNA sequence: TGCAGTGCTAGGGGGGGACAGGGATTCGCAGATACGCAGTATTTT. Residues: CSARGGQGFADTQYF.

This clonotype was picked up many times. The V call is TRBV5-1, the J call TRBJ2-3; 8 bases agree with TRBD2. The CDR3 spans 17 residues. V lost 4 bases, J lost 1 base, and 11 bases stayed unmatched. The V gene's germline CDR1 is SGHRS and CDR2 YFSETQ. The CDR3 here is CASSPGGTSRRTDTQYF. The DNA for the CDR3 is TGCGCCAGCAGCCCGGGCGGGACTAGTCGCCGCACAGATACGCAGTATTTT.

J is TRBJ1-2 and V is TRBV3-1; 7 bases map to TRBD1. Losses at the gene ends were 2 bases for V and 5 bases for J; bases not matched to a gene: 5. This CDR3 has 14 amino acids. Germline V gene lookup returns CDR1 LGHDT and CDR2 YNNKEL (reference sequence). The CDR3 bases are TGTGCCAGCAGCCAAAGGGGGCCCCCTTATGGCTACACCTTC. This translates into CASSQRGPPYGYTF.

This clonotype was recorded a few times. The rearrangement links TRBV20-1 to TRBJ1-5; TRBD1 might be the D (5 bases). The V end lost 1 base, the J end lost 7 bases, and 11 bases lay between the germline ends. The germline V gene encodes CDR1 DFQATT and CDR2 SNEGSKA (reference sequence). This CDR3 has 13 amino acids. CDR3 DNA: TGCAGTGCTAGAGGGACGGGGGGGCAGCCCCAGCATTTT. It translates to CSARGTGGQPQHF.

The chain carries TRBV6-1 and TRBJ1-5; D is unclear. Germline CDR1 MNHNS, CDR2 SASEGT. The V end was cut by 1 base, the J end by 8 bases, with 3 bases between. The CDR3 extends over 11 amino acids. CDR3 nucleotides: TGTGCCAGCAGTGAAGAAAAGCCCCAGCATTTT. Its protein is CASSEEKPQHF.

V is TRBV7-2 and J is TRBJ2-1, with D maybe TRBD2 (5 bases). The CDR3 runs 14 residues. Trimming took off 5 bases at V and 8 bases at J, with 16 bases between the two ends. The germline V gene encodes CDR1 SGHTA and CDR2 FQGNSA. CDR3 protein: CASSATRTRDEQFF. In nucleotides, the CDR3 is TGTGCCAGCAGCGCTACTAGGACCCGGGATGAGCAGTTCTTC.

The J gene is TRBJ2-1, the V gene TRBV19; 7 nucleotides line up with TRBD1. Germline lookup yields CDR1 LNHDA and CDR2 SQIVND (reference sequence). The CDR3 spans 14 residues. Trimming at V came to 3 bases and at J to 2 bases, leaving 1 base not matched to a gene. The DNA of the CDR3 is TGTGCCAGTAGTATCGGGACAGCCTACAATGAGCAGTTCTTC. It translates to CASSIGTAYNEQFF. Drawing the rest from reference TRBV19 and TRBJ2-1, the complete variable domain is DGGITQSPKYLFRKEGQNVTLSCEQNLNHDAMYWYRQDPGQGLRLIYYSQIVNDFQKGDIAEGYSVSREKKESFPLTVTSAQKNPTAFYLCASSIGTAYNEQFFGPGTRLTVL.

The chain combines TRBV20-1 with TRBJ1-5; 9 positions agree with TRBD1. The CDR3 consists of 16 residues. Germline V gives CDR1 DFQATT, CDR2 SNEGSKA (reference sequence). The V gene end was trimmed by 5 bases and the J gene end by 0 bases; junction bases not matched to a gene: 8. The CDR3 DNA reads as TGCAGTGCTCATCACAGGGGGCGGGATAGCAATCAGCCCCAGCATTTT. Its translation: CSAHHRGRDSNQPQHF.

Many counts were recorded for this clonotype. The chain uses TRBV20-1 and TRBJ2-3; D not resolved. CDR1 and CDR2 from the germline V gene are DFQATT and SNEGSKA (reference sequence). There are 12 residues in the CDR3. V gave up 4 bases and J gave up 0 bases, with 5 bases separating them. The CDR3 nucleotides are TGCAGTGCTACTCCTAGCACAGATACGCAGTATTTT. This encodes CSATPSTDTQYF.

This chain uses TRBV28 with TRBJ2-1, with a tentative D call TRBD2 (5 bases). CDR3 length equals 13 residues. Trimming cost V 4 bases and J 4 bases, with 8 bases left between them. Germline CDR1 is MDHEN and CDR2 is SYDVKM. The CDR3, as DNA: TGTGCCAGCAGTTCGGGAATTTACAATGAGCAGTTCTTC. This codes for CASSSGIYNEQFF.

This clonotype came up many times. The rearrangement uses TRBV28 and TRBJ1-1, with D perhaps TRBD1 (5 bases). Germline V lookup: CDR1 MDHEN, CDR2 SYDVKM. V lost 3 bases, J lost 3 bases, and 11 bases lay in between. This CDR3 comprises 14 residues. The DNA for the CDR3 is TGTGCCAGCAGTTTTTTGGGGGAGGACACTGAAGCTTTCTTT. It encodes CASSFLGEDTEAFF.

J is TRBJ2-3 and V is TRBV7-9, with 9 bases aligning to TRBD2. This CDR3 contains 16 residues. V was clipped by 5 bases and J by 4 bases; unmatched bases: 10. Germline-derived CDR1 and CDR2 are SEHNR and FQNEAQ (reference sequence). CDR3 amino acids: CASSPGVAGVPDTQYF. The CDR3 DNA sequence: TGTGCCAGCAGCCCAGGGGTAGCGGGAGTACCAGATACGCAGTATTTT.

This clonotype occurred a few times. The chain has TRBV6-2 or TRBV6-3 and TRBJ2-2; D call uncertain. CDR3 length: 12 amino acids. V was pared by 4 bases and J by 3 bases, with 3 bases between. Germline CDR1 is MNHEY and CDR2 is SVGEGT. The chain's CDR3 is CASSSYTGELFF. CDR3 DNA: TGTGCCAGCAGTTCTTACACCGGGGAGCTGTTTTTT.

This clonotype showed up many times. The rearrangement joins TRBV24-1 to TRBJ2-2, with D tentatively TRBD1 (5 bases). The CDR3 covers 19 residues. Trimming removed 3 bases from V and 0 bases from J, with 19 bases in between. Per the germline V gene, CDR1 is KGHDR and CDR2 is SFDVKD. CDR3 amino acids: CATSDATDWAGPNTGELFF. DNA for the CDR3: TGTGCCACCAGTGATGCCACAGACTGGGCAGGGCCGAACACCGGGGAGCTGTTTTTT.

This clonotype was observed at least ten times. V gene TRBV7-8 combines with J gene TRBJ2-1; D may be TRBD1 or TRBD2 (5 bases each). CDR3 size: 16 residues. Germline V CDR1 and CDR2: SGHVS, FQNEAQ. V was pared by 3 bases and J by 0 bases, with 12 bases between. In DNA, the CDR3 is TGTGCCAGCAGCTTGCCCTGGGGGAGCTCCTACAATGAGCAGTTCTTC. Translating gives CASSLPWGSSYNEQFF. The whole variable domain, filled in from reference TRBV7-8 and TRBJ2-1, reads GAGVSQSPRYKVAKRGQDVALRCDPISGHVSLFWYQQALGQGPEFLTYFQNEAQLDKSGLPSDRFFAERPEGSVSTLKIQRTQQEDSAVYLCASSLPWGSSYNEQFFGPGTRLTVL.

J is TRBJ2-7 and V is TRBV5-1; 9 bases agree with TRBD1. J was trimmed by 6 bases and V by 4 bases; bases with no gene match: 14. CDR1 is SGHRS, CDR2 YFSETQ, per germline. The CDR3 sequence is 16 residues long. CDR3 in amino acids: CASSQGLQGASSEQYF. CDR3 DNA sequence: TGCGCCAGCAGCCAAGGGTTACAGGGGGCTTCATCCGAGCAGTACTTC. Full variable domain (missing parts from reference TRBV5-1 and TRBJ2-7): KAGVTQTPRYLIKTRGQQVTLSCSPISGHRSVSWYQQTPGQGLQFLFEYFSETQRNKGNFPGRFSGRQFSNSRSEMNVSTLELGDSALYLCASSQGLQGASSEQYFGPGTRLTVT.

This clonotype was seen more than once but under ten times. The chain has TRBV12-3 or TRBV12-4 and TRBJ2-2; TRBD2 matches 7 bases. The CDR3 is made up of 15 amino acids. With 5 bases clipped from V and 2 bases from J, the junction kept 5 bases outside the gene matches. The CDR3 loop is CASSARGSNTGELFF. The CDR3 DNA sequence: TGTGCCAGCAGTGCCCGCGGGAGTAACACCGGGGAGCTGTTTTTT.